This T cell receptor (beta chain) was sequenced for a study of T cells in localized non-small cell lung cancer. General study results and limits: Higher adjacent-lung clonality was associated with shorter survival. In uninvolved adjacent lung, T cell clonality reached its highest value, exceeding tumor. Across samples, adjacent lung featured a median roughly 60 of the top 100 tumor clones. Heterogeneity cannot be ruled out, as sequencing used one tumor region only.

Produced via immunoSEQ multiplex PCR; TCRdb's table is partial and in-frame only. This table has over 45,000 clones, approximately 86% appearing once. The CDR3 extends over 13 amino acids. The germline V gene has CDR1 MGHRA and CDR2 YSYEKL. On this clone itself: What it binds is not known. Relative to the germline gene, one junction end is altered; a read error may explain this.

The chain is built from TRBV4-1 and TRBJ2-1, with D perhaps TRBD2 (6 bases). This sequence was found in a female donor with stage II lung adenocarcinoma. The sequenced sample was PBMCs, obtained before any cancer treatment. The CDR3 nucleotides read TGCGCCAGCAGCCAAGAACCCATGGGGGGTCGTATCTTC. Amino acids: CASSQEPMGGRIF.